A single sample gave rise to the 11 T cell receptor beta chains below, sequenced in a study of T cells in Graves' hyperthyroidism and ophthalmopathy. RNA transcripts gave rise to amplified TCR beta CDR3 regions. The TCR CDR3 was amplified in a first-round RT-PCR using the HTBI primer set. TCRdb itself ran the multiplex PCR reads through MiXCR, one entry per CDR3 protein. Of 500,000 to 650,000 distinct CDR3 sequences listed, around 15% are singletons. The sequencing input was blood. These receptors all stem from a woman aged 45-65 years with Graves' ophthalmopathy.

V and J are TRBV7-2 and TRBJ1-3, with no clear D. This CDR3 has 19 amino acids. CDR1 SGHTA and CDR2 FQGNSA come from the germline V gene. Trimming cost V 5 bases and J 4 bases, with 27 bases left between them. The CDR3 DNA reads as TGTGCCAGCAGCCGTGGACCCATCGAGCCGGCGTTAAGGGGAAACACCATATATTTT. Translated: CASSRGPIEPALRGNTIYF.

Ten or more counts support this clonotype. The chain couples TRBV20-1 to TRBJ2-5, with a tentative D call TRBD1 (5 bases). CDR3 length equals 13 residues. The ends were cut back, 2 bases at V and 7 bases at J, with 14 bases in the middle. CDR1 is DFQATT, CDR2 SNEGSKA, per germline (reference sequence). CDR3 region: CSARNGPQGTQYF. The CDR3 nucleotides are TGCAGTGCTAGAAACGGGCCTCAGGGGACCCAGTACTTC.

This clonotype was found many times. J is TRBJ1-5 and V is TRBV28, with unresolved D. Germline V gene lookup returns CDR1 MDHEN and CDR2 SYDVKM. This CDR3 contains 12 residues. V was shortened by 3 bases and J by 9 bases, with 9 bases between the two germline ends. DNA of the CDR3: TGTGCCAGCAGTTTCCCCGAATGGCCCCAGCATTTT. Encoded protein: CASSFPEWPQHF.

This clonotype was counted a few times. The chain employs TRBV7-3 and TRBJ2-1; possible D gene TRBD1, 6 bases. The CDR3 spans 13 residues. V lost 5 bases, J lost 9 bases, and 14 bases lay in between. From germline, CDR1 is SGHTA and CDR2 FQGTGA. The CDR3 protein is CASSQGLVAEQFF. The CDR3 bases are TGTGCCAGCAGCCAGGGGCTAGTCGCTGAGCAGTTCTTC.

The chain links TRBV7-6 to TRBJ1-1; a weak D match, TRBD1 (6 bases). This CDR3 has 16 amino acids. V was trimmed by 0 bases and J by 6 bases, leaving 17 bases between them. The germline gives CDR1 SGHVS, CDR2 FNYEAQ. The CDR3 DNA sequence: TGTGCCAGCAGCTTAGCGTCACAGGGTTTCCGCGCTGAAGCTTTCTTT. This translates into CASSLASQGFRAEAFF. The full variable domain, in which reference TRBV7-6 and TRBJ1-1 provide the parts outside the CDR3, is GAGVSQSPRYKVTKRGQDVALRCDPISGHVSLYWYRQALGQGPEFLTYFNYEAQQDKSGLPNDRFSAERPEGSISTLTIQRTEQRDSAMYRCASSLASQGFRAEAFFGQGTRLTVV.

This clonotype was seen at least ten times. The rearrangement uses TRBV7-2 and TRBJ2-7; 13 bases align to TRBD2. With 1 base clipped from V and 6 bases from J, the junction kept 9 bases outside the gene matches. Per germline, CDR1 SGHTA and CDR2 FQGNSA. This CDR3 has 17 amino acids. CDR3 DNA: TGTGCCAGCAGCTTAGGGCGTCGGGGACTAGCGGGATCCGAGCAGTACTTC. Translating gives CASSLGRRGLAGSEQYF.

The chain joins TRBV5-1 to TRBJ2-1, with 7 bases aligning to TRBD1. Losses at the gene ends were 3 bases for V and 5 bases for J; bases not matched to a gene: 8. Germline V gene data show CDR1 as SGHRS and CDR2 as YFSETQ. The CDR3 runs 15 residues. The CDR3 loop is CASSWTGTANNEQFF. In DNA form, the CDR3 reads TGCGCCAGCAGCTGGACCGGGACAGCTAACAATGAGCAGTTCTTC. The full variable domain, with the rest looked up from reference TRBV5-1 and TRBJ2-1, is KAGVTQTPRYLIKTRGQQVTLSCSPISGHRSVSWYQQTPGQGLQFLFEYFSETQRNKGNFPGRFSGRQFSNSRSEMNVSTLELGDSALYLCASSWTGTANNEQFFGPGTRLTVL.

This clonotype occurred a few times. The chain joins TRBV6-5 to TRBJ2-7; D is unclear. The CDR3 extends over 15 amino acids. Looked up from germline, CDR1 is MNHEY and CDR2 is SVGAGI. The V gene lost 0 bases and the J gene lost 3 bases, with 12 bases spanning the gap. The CDR3 reads CASSYSSYPGYEQYF. The CDR3 bases are TGTGCCAGCAGTTACTCCAGTTATCCGGGCTACGAGCAGTACTTC.

This clonotype was detected many times. The chain is built from TRBV20-1 and TRBJ2-7; the match to TRBD2 covers 7 bases. Germline assignment: CDR1 DFQATT and CDR2 SNEGSKA (reference sequence). The CDR3 has 13 residues. Unmatched junction bases numbered 7, after V lost 6 bases and J lost 2 bases. CDR3 sequence: CSAQVGGAYEQYF. In DNA form, the CDR3 reads TGCAGTGCCCAGGTGGGGGGGGCCTACGAGCAGTACTTC.

This rearrangement joins TRBV2 to TRBJ2-7; D is possibly TRBD1 or TRBD2 (7 bases each). Germline V gene lookup returns CDR1 SNHLY and CDR2 FYNNEI. The CDR3 covers 14 residues. Deletions cut 6 bases from V and 4 bases from J, with 16 bases between. CDR3: CASRGIRGGYEQYF. In DNA form, the CDR3 reads TGTGCCAGCAGAGGAATCAGGGGGGGGTACGAGCAGTACTTC. The whole variable domain, filled in from reference TRBV2 and TRBJ2-7, reads EPEVTQTPSHQVTQMGQEVILRCVPISNHLYFYWYRQILGQKVEFLVSFYNNEISEKSEIFDDQFSVERPDGSNFTLKIRSTKLEDSAMYFCASRGIRGGYEQYFGPGTRLTVT.

The chain has TRBV14 and TRBJ2-3; TRBD1 aligns across 9 bases. With V trimmed by 4 bases and J by 6 bases, 8 bases remained unmatched. The length of the CDR3 is 15 residues. Germline CDR1 and CDR2: SGHDN and FVKESK. CDR3 DNA: TGTGCCAGCAGCCCCCCCGGGACAGGGAGCGATACGCAGTATTTT. Protein: CASSPPGTGSDTQYF.